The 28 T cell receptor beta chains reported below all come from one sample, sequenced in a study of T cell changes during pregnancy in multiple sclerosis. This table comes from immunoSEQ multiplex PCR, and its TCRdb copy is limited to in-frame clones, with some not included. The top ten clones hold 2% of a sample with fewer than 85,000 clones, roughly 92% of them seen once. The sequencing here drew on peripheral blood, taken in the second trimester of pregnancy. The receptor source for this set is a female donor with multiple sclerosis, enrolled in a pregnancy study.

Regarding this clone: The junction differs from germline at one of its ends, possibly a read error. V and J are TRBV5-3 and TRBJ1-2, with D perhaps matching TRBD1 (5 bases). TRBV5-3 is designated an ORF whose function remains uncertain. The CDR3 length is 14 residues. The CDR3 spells CASSLAETVYGYTF. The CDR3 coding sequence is TGTGCCAGCAGCTTGGCTGAGACAGTCTATGGCTACACCTTC.

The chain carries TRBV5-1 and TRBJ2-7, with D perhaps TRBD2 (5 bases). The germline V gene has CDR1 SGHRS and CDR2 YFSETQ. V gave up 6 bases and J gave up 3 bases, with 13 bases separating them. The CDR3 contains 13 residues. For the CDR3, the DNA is TGCGCCAGCAACGACGGGAACGTCTACGAGCAGTACTTC. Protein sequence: CASNDGNVYEQYF.

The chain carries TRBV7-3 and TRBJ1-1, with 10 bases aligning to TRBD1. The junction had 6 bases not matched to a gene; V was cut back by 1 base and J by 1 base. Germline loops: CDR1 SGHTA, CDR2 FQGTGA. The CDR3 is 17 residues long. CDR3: CASSLIGTGDPNTEAFF. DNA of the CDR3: TGTGCCAGCAGCTTAATTGGGACAGGGGACCCGAACACTGAAGCTTTCTTT.

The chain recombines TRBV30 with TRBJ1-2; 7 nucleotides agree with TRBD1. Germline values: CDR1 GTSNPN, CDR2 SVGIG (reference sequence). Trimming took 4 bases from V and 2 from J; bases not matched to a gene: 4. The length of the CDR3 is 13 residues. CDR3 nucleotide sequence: TGTGCCTGGACCAAGACAGGGAACTATGGCTACACCTTC. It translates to CAWTKTGNYGYTF. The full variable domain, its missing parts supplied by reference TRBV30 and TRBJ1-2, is SQTIHQWPATLVQPVGSPLSLECTVEGTSNPNLYWYRQAAGRGLQLLFYSVGIGQISSEVPQNLSASRPQDRQFILSSKKLLLSDSGFYLCAWTKTGNYGYTFGSGTRLTVV.

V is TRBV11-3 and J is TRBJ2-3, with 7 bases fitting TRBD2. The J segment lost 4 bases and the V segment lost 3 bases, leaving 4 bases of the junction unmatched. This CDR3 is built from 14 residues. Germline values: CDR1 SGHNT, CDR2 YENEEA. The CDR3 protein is CASSFSGGADTQYF. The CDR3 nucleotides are TGTGCCAGCAGCTTCTCGGGAGGTGCAGATACGCAGTATTTT.

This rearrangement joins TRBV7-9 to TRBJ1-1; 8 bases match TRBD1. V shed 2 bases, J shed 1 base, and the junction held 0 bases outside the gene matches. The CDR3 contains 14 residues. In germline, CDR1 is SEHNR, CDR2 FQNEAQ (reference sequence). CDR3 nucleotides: TGTGCCAGCAGCTTACAGGGGGCGAACACTGAAGCTTTCTTT. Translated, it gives CASSLQGANTEAFF. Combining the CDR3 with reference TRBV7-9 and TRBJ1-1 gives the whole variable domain DTGVSQNPRHKITKRGQNVTFRCDPISEHNRLYWYRQTLGQGPEFLTYFQNEAQLEKSRLLSDRFSAERPKGSFSTLEIQRTEQGDSAMYLCASSLQGANTEAFFGQGTRLTVV.

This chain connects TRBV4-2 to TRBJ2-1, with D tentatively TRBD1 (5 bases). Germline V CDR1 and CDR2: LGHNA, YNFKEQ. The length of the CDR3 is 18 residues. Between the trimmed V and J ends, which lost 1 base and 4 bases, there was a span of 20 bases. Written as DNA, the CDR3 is TGTGCCAGCAGCCAAGGGCAGACTCTTATTCAGGGTTACAATGAGCAGTTCTTC. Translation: CASSQGQTLIQGYNEQFF.

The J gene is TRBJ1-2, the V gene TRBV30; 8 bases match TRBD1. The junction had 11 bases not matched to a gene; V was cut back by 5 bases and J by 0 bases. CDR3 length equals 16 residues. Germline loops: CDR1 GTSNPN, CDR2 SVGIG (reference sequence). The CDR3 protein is CAWLRTGQFSNYGYTF. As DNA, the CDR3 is TGTGCCTGGCTAAGGACAGGGCAGTTTTCTAACTATGGCTACACCTTC.

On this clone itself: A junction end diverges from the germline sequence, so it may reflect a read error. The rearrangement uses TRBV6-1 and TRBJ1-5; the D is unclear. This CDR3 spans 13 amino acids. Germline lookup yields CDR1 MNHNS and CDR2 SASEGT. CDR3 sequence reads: CASIEDGNQPQHF. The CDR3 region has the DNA TGTGCCAGCATTGAAGACGGGAATCAGCCCCAGCATTTT.

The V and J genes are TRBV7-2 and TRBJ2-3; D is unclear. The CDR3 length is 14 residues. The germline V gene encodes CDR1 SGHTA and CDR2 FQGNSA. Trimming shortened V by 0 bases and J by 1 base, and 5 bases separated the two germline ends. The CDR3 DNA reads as TGTGCCAGCAGCTTAGCTTCGGGCACAGATACGCAGTATTTT. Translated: CASSLASGTDTQYF.

The CDR3 coding sequence is TGTGCCAGCAGTCCCCAGGGGGTGTATGGCTACACCTTC. Translating it yields CASSPQGVYGYTF. This chain uses TRBV28 with TRBJ1-2, with TRBD1 matching 7 bases. Germline V lookup: CDR1 MDHEN, CDR2 SYDVKM. V shed 5 bases, J shed 5 bases, and the junction held 5 bases outside the gene matches. The CDR3 has 13 amino acids.

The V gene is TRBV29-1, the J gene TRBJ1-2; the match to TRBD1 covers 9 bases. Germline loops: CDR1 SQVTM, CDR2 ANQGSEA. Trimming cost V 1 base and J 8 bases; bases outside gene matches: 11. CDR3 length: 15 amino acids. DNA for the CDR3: TGCAGCGTTGAAGCCGGACAGGGGTTGTTTGGAGGCTACACCTTC. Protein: CSVEAGQGLFGGYTF.

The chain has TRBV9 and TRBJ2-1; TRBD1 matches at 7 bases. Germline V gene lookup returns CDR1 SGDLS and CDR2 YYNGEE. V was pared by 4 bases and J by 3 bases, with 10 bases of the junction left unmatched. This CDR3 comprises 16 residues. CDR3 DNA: TGTGCCAGCAGCAACTCCGGGACAGAAGACTACAATGAGCAGTTCTTC. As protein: CASSNSGTEDYNEQFF.

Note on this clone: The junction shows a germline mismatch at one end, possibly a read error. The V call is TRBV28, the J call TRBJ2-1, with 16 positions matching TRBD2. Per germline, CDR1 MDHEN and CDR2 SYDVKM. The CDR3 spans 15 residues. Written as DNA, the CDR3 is TGTGCCAGCAGCATGGGACTAGCGGGAGGGCCCCCCAGTGTCTTC. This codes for CASSMGLAGGPPSVF.

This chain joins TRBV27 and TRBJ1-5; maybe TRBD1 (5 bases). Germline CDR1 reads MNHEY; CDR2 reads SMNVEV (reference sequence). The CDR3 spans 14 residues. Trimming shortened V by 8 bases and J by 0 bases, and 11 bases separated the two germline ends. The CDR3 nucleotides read TGTGCCAGCTCGAAGGGGCATAGCAATCAGCCCCAGCATTTT. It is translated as CASSKGHSNQPQHF.

The CDR3 bases are TGTGCCAGCAGAGAGCGGGGCCGGGAGACTGAAGCTTTCTTT. Protein sequence: CASRERGRETEAFF. V and J are TRBV6-6 and TRBJ1-1, with D perhaps TRBD1 (5 bases). This CDR3 comprises 14 residues. Germline lookup yields CDR1 MNHNY and CDR2 SVGAGI (reference sequence). V was trimmed by 6 bases and J by 5 bases, leaving 16 bases between them.

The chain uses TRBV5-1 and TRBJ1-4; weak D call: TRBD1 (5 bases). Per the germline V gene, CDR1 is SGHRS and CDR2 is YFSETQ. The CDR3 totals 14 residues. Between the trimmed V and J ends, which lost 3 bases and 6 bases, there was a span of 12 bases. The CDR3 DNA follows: TGCGCCAGCAGCTGGGGACTTCGGGATGAAAAACTGTTTTTT. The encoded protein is CASSWGLRDEKLFF.

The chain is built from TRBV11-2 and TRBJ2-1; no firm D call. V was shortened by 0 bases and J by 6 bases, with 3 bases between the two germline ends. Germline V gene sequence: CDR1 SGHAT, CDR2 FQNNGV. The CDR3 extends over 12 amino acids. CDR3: CASSLESNEQFF. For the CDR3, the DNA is TGTGCCAGCAGCTTAGAGAGCAATGAGCAGTTCTTC.

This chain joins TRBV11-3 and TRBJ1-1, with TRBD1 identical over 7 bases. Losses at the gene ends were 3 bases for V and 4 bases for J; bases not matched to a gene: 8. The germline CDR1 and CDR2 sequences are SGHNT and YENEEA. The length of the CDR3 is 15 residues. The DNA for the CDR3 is TGTGCCAGCAGCTTTAAGGGGGCGCTTATCACTGAAGCTTTCTTT. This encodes CASSFKGALITEAFF.

The CDR3 bases are TGTGCCAGCAGCCCAGGGACAGGGGTAGTTAATTCACCCCTCCACTTT. Its translation is CASSPGTGVVNSPLHF. The chain carries TRBV7-6 and TRBJ1-6; TRBD1 matches at 10 bases. V gave up 5 bases and J gave up 6 bases; unmatched junction bases: 7. CDR1 is SGHVS, CDR2 FNYEAQ, per germline. This CDR3 spans 16 amino acids.

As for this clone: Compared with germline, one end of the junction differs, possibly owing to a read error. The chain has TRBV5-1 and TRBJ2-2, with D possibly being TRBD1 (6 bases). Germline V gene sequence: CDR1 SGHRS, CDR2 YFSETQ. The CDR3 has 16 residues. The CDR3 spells CASSRKTGTNTGELLF. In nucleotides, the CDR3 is TGCGCCAGCAGCCGTAAGACAGGAACCAACACCGGGGAGCTGCTTTTT.

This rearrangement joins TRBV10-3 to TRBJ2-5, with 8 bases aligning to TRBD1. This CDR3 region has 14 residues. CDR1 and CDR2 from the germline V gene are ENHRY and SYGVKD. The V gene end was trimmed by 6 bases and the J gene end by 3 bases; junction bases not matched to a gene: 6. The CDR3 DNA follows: TGTGCCATCAGGAGGACAGGGTCCGAAGAGACCCAGTACTTC. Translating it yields CAIRRTGSEETQYF.

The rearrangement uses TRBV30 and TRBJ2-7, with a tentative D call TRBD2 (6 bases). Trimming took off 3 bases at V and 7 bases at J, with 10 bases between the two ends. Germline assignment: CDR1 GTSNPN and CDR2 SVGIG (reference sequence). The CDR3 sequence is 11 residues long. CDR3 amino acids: CAWSDAGEQYF. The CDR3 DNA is TGTGCCTGGAGCGATGCGGGGGAGCAGTACTTC.

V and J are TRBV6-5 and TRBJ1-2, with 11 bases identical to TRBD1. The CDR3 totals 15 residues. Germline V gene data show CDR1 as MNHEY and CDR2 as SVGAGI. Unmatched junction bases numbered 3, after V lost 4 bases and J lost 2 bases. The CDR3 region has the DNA TGTGCCAGCAGTTCCTGGACAGGGGGCAACTATGGCTACACCTTC. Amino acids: CASSSWTGGNYGYTF.

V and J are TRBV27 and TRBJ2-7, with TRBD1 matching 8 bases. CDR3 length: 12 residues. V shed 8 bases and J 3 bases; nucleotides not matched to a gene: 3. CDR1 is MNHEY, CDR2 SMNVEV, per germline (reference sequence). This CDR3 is CASRDRLYEQYF. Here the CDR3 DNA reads TGTGCCAGCCGGGACAGGCTCTACGAGCAGTACTTC.

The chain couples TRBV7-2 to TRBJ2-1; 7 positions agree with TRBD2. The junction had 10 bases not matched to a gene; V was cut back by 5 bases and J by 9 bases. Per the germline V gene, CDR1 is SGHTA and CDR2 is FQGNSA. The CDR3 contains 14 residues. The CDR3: CASSESSGSLEQFF. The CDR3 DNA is TGTGCCAGCAGCGAATCTAGCGGTAGTCTTGAGCAGTTCTTC. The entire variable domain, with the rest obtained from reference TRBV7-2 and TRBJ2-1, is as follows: GAGVSQSPSNKVTEKGKDVELRCDPISGHTALYWYRQSLGQGLEFLIYFQGNSAPDKSGLPSDRFSAERTGGSVSTLTIQRTQQEDSAVYLCASSESSGSLEQFFGPGTRLTVL.

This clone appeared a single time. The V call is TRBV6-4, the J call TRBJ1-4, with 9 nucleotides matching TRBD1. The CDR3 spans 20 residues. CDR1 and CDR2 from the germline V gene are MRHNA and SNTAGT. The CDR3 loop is CVGGRWEDRGFRPTNEKLFF. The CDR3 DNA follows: TGTGTCGGGGGAAGGTGGGAGGACAGGGGCTTCCGTCCAACTAATGAAAAACTGTTTTTT.

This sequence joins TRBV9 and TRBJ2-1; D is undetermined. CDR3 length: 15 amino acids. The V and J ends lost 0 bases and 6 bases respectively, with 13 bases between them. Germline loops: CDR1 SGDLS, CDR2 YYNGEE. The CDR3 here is CASSVDLLPANEQFF. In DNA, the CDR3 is TGTGCCAGCAGCGTAGATTTACTACCCGCCAATGAGCAGTTCTTC.